The next 3 T cell receptor beta chains were all read from a single sample in a study of radiotherapy plus CTLA-4 blockade in lung cancer. Measured with immunoSEQ multiplex PCR; TCRdb has only the in-frame clones, and not every one. The table lists over 80,000 clones, roughly four fifths of them singletons. This specimen was peripheral blood, taken from a patient treated with radiotherapy plus ipilimumab. The origin of the receptors is a human donor with non-small cell lung cancer who had stable disease on radiotherapy plus ipilimumab.

This rearrangement joins TRBV28 to TRBJ1-4; TRBD1 agrees at 10 bases. V was pared by 6 bases and J by 5 bases, with 12 bases of the junction left unmatched. CDR3 length equals 17 residues. Germline CDR1 and CDR2: MDHEN and SYDVKM. CDR3 in DNA: TGTGCCAGCAGAGCATCCCTGGGACAGGGGCTAAATGAAAAACTGTTTTTT. Its protein is CASRASLGQGLNEKLFF.

The V and J genes are TRBV4-1 and TRBJ2-1; the D gene is possibly TRBD1 (6 bases). Germline CDR1 reads MGHRA; CDR2 reads YSYEKL. V lost 0 bases and J lost 0, with 15 bases in between. CDR3 length: 18 amino acids. The CDR3 protein is CASSQDLWGPSSYNEQFF. The CDR3 region has the DNA TGCGCCAGCAGCCAAGATCTTTGGGGGCCTAGCTCCTACAATGAGCAGTTCTTC.

This chain connects TRBV6-5 to TRBJ2-1; D possibly uses TRBD1 or TRBD2 (5 bases each). V lost 6 bases and J lost 0, with 12 bases in between. CDR3 length: 15 amino acids. Germline V CDR1 and CDR2: MNHEY, SVGAGI. CDR3: CASRRMGDSYNEQFF. The CDR3 nucleotides are TGTGCCAGCAGACGGATGGGGGACTCCTACAATGAGCAGTTCTTC.